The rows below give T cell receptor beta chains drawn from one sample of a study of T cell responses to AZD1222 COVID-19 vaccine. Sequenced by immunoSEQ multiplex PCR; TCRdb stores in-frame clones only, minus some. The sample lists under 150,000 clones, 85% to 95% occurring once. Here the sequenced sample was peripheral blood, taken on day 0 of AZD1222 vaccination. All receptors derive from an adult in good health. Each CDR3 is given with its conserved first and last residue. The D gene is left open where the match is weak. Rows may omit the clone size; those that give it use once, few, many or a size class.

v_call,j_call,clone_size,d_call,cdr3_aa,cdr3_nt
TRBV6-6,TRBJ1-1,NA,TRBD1,CASSYGTGKGGTEAFF,TGTGCCAGCAGTTACGGGACAGGGAAAGGCGGCACTGAAGCTTTCTTT
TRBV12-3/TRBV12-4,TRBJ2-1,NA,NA,CASRLSNEQFF,TGTGCCAGCAGACTTTCAAACGAGCAGTTCTTC
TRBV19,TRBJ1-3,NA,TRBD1,CASSINPTGATSGNTIYF,TGTGCCAGTAGTATTAACCCGACAGGGGCAACCTCTGGAAACACCATATATTTT
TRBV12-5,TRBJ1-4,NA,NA,CASSETATNEKLFF,TGTGCTAGTTCCGAGACAGCAACTAATGAAAAACTGTTTTTT
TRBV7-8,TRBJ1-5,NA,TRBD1,CASSYGTGGGQPQHF,TGTGCCAGCAGCTACGGAACAGGGGGCGGACAGCCCCAGCATTTT
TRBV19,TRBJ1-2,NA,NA,CASSRRGDGGGNGYTF,TGTGCCAGTAGCCGAAGGGGGGACGGCGGGGGAAATGGCTACACCTTC
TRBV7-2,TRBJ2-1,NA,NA,CASSLGHQYNEQFF,TGTGCCAGCAGCTTAGGACACCAGTACAATGAGCAGTTCTTC
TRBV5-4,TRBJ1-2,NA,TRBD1,CASSIGTAANYGYTF,TGTGCCAGCAGCATCGGGACAGCTGCTAACTATGGCTACACCTTC
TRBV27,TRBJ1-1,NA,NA,CASSLVAGNTEAFF,TGTGCCAGCAGTTTGGTTGCAGGGAACACTGAAGCTTTCTTT
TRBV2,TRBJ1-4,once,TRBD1,CASRVGQGRSPTNEKLFF,TGTGCCAGCAGAGTCGGACAGGGTAGGAGTCCAACTAATGAAAAACTGTTTTTT
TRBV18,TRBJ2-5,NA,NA,CASSPPRGAHTQETQYF,TGTGCCAGCTCACCACCAAGGGGGGCCCACACCCAAGAGACCCAGTACTTC
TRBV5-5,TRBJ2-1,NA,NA,CASSLLTGFNNEQFF,TGTGCCAGCAGCTTATTGACAGGATTTAACAATGAGCAGTTCTTC
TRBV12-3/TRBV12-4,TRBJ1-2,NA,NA,CASKFRANYGYTF,TGTGCCAGCAAGTTCAGGGCTAACTATGGCTACACCTTC
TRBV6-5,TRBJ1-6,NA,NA,CASSYGAGVDSPLHF,TGTGCCAGCAGTTACGGGGCCGGGGTTGATTCACCCCTCCACTTT
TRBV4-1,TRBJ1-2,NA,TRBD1,CASSLSAPGQGTYGYTF,TGCGCCAGCAGCCTCAGCGCTCCGGGACAGGGGACCTATGGCTACACCTTC
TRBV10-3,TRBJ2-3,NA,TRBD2,CAISLSGGPTDTQYF,TGTGCCATCAGCCTAAGCGGGGGACCCACAGATACGCAGTATTTT
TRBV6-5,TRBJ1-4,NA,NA,CASRGWPATNEKLFF,TGTGCCAGCAGGGGATGGCCAGCAACTAATGAAAAACTGTTTTTT
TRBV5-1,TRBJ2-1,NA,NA,CASFQHNEQFF,TGCGCCAGCTTCCAGCACAATGAGCAGTTCTTC
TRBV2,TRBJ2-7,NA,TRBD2,CASQTSGSPHEQYF,TGTGCCAGCCAAACTAGCGGGAGTCCTCACGAGCAGTACTTC
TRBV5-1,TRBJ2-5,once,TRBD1,CASSSSGTGVETQYF,TGCGCCAGCAGCTCCTCGGGGACAGGAGTAGAGACCCAGTACTTC
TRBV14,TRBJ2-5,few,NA,CASSQGKTVRETQYF,TGTGCCAGCAGCCAAGGGAAGACAGTGCGGGAGACCCAGTACTTC
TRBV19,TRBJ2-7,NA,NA,CASSRIQDSSYEQYF,TGTGCCAGTAGTAGAATCCAGGACTCTTCCTACGAGCAGTACTTC
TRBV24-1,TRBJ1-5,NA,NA,CAAFEGDQPQHF,TGTGCCGCTTTTGAAGGGGATCAGCCCCAGCATTTT
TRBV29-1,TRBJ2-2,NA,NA,CSVRLRGSGELFF,TGCAGCGTTCGACTCCGGGGATCCGGGGAGCTGTTTTTT
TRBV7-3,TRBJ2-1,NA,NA,CASSFIGNEQFF,TGTGCCAGCAGCTTCATCGGGAATGAGCAGTTCTTC
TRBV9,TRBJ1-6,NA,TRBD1,CASSVAGGAADSPLHF,TGTGCCAGCAGCGTAGCAGGGGGTGCGGCGGATTCACCCCTCCACTTT